The rows below give T cell receptor beta chains drawn from one sample of a study of sequential checkpoint blockade in melanoma. Some clones are missing from TCRdb's copy, which holds only in-frame ones; the method was immunoSEQ multiplex PCR. Of roughly 29,000 clones listed, about 83% are singletons. The source was CD8+ T cells sorted from blood (inferred from file names), collected from a patient given nivolumab and ipilimumab in sequence. These receptor sequences come from a human donor with melanoma. CDR3s include the opening cysteine and the closing phenylalanine or tryptophan. A D gene is named only where the DNA matches it firmly.

TRBJ2-1,TRBD2,TRBV29-1,TGCAGCGTTGTCGGCGGGAGGACCGGCGTGTCCTACAATGAGCAGTTCTTC,CSVVGGRTGVSYNEQFF
TRBJ1-1,-,TRBV2,TGTGCCAGCAGAAACACAGGTGAAGCTTTCTTT,CASRNTGEAFF
TRBJ1-2,-,TRBV28,TGTGCCACCCTGGGGCGCAGGAATGGCTACACCTTC,CATLGRRNGYTF
TRBJ1-2,TRBD1,TRBV5-1,TGCGCCAGCAGCTCCGAGGGACAGCCTCACTATGGCTACACCTTC,CASSSEGQPHYGYTF
TRBJ1-1,TRBD1,TRBV7-2,TGTGCCAGCAGCTTAGCGATAGGAGGGGGCCGAGTGATGGAAGCTTTCTTT,CASSLAIGGGRVMEAFF
TRBJ2-7,-,TRBV19,TGTGCCAGTAGTATAAGGGGTGACGGCTCCTACGAGCAGTACTTC,CASSIRGDGSYEQYF
TRBJ2-3,-,TRBV2,TGTGCCAGCAGGGAGGGCGGGGCAACAGATACGCAGTATTTT,CASREGGATDTQYF
TRBJ2-1,TRBD2,TRBV4-3,TGCGCCAGCAGCCAGACAAGCGGGGGTTACAATGAGCAGTTCTTC,CASSQTSGGYNEQFF
TRBJ2-7,-,TRBV21-1,TGTGCCAGCCAGGGACTAGCGGTTTACGAGCAGTACTTC,CASQGLAVYEQYF
TRBJ1-5,TRBD1,TRBV10-2,TGCGCCAGCGGGGAGGGGACAGGGGGCAATCAGCCCCAGCATTTT,CASGEGTGGNQPQHF
TRBJ1-1,-,TRBV4-1,TGCGCCAGCAGTCCTGAATGGGCCACTGAAGCTTTCTTT,CASSPEWATEAFF
TRBJ2-1,-,TRBV10-2,TGCGCCAGCCGTCTGGCGGGAGAGCAGTTCTTC,CASRLAGEQFF
TRBJ2-2,-,TRBV9,TGTGCCAGCAGCGTAACACAGGGCTGGACCGGGGAGCTGTTTTTT,CASSVTQGWTGELFF
TRBJ2-5,TRBD1,TRBV15,TGTGCCACCAGCAGAGCAGGGGGCCGAGAGACCCAGTACTTC,CATSRAGGRETQYF
TRBJ2-3,-,TRBV30,TGTGCCTGGAGTGTACTGAGGTCAGATACGCAGTATTTT,CAWSVLRSDTQYF
TRBJ2-2,-,TRBV6-1,TGTGCCAGCAGCCATGGTCCCCCGGACACCGGGGAGCTGTTTTTT,CASSHGPPDTGELFF
TRBJ1-1,TRBD1,TRBV15,TGTGCCACCAGCTTCAGGGGGTTGAACACTGAAGCTTTCTTT,CATSFRGLNTEAFF
TRBJ1-5,-,TRBV6-1,TGTGCCAGCAGTGCAAGCCGGGGAGAGACGGTATATAGGCCCCAGCATTTT,CASSASRGETVYRPQHF